This TCR beta chain was observed in a study of metastatic and nonmetastatic thyroid tumors (dated by TCRdb to about 2020). Regarding the study in general: Repertoires from peripheral blood and from tumor or nodule tissue samples of malignant and benign thyroid patients were compared. The research as a whole found: TCR beta diversity was reported as significantly higher in malignant tumors than in benign nodules, in both blood and tumor samples.

Before undergoing thyroid surgery, none of the patients had been given any kind of treatment. Using T-cell receptor beta sequencing, the researchers looked back retrospectively at clinical samples from patients, gathered between about 2011 and 2019. Receptor libraries were prepared by PCR. Reads for this sample came from an Illumina HiSeq 4000. The TCR beta-chain CDR3 region of each patient was profiled by high-throughput sequencing. In the authors' own workflow: Drawing on CDR3 differences between clinicopathological groups, the researchers built a classifier meant to tell apart patients with distant-metastatic papillary thyroid cancer. To measure repertoire diversity the researchers used the Shannon index, while the Morisita-Horn index served to gauge how similar the tumor and blood repertoires were. TCRdb's own reprocessing of the public reads used fastp at Q25 and MiXCR and kept productive beta chains. These V and J calls rely on TCRdb rather than the paper's analysis. The sample contains tens of thousands of clones, under 25% of them found a single time. The ten largest clonotypes hold 15% of the sample.

This clone was seen ten or more times. What antigen it recognizes has not been identified. Base qualities are not at hand, and no much larger clone is one base apart. The CDR3, cysteine through phenylalanine, is 14 amino acids long. Only the CDR3 portion is preserved as DNA: 42 bases, with reading frame beginning at the first base. CDR1 and CDR2, per the germline V gene (reference sequence), are GTSNPN and SVGIG. Ends trimmed: V by 4 bases, J by 0 bases; bases unmatched to a gene: 5. The sequenced sample consisted of blood. This TCR was sampled from a female donor with papillary thyroid cancer or a benign thyroid nodule (not recorded which). Some clones in this sample may be carry-over from other donors' samples. This chain joins TRBV30 to TRBJ1-1; 7 bases in the middle match TRBD1. CDR3 region: CAWTRQGMNTEAFF. The nucleotide sequence reads as follows: TGTGCCTGGACCCGACAGGGAATGAACACTGAAGCTTTCTTT.